Listed below are T cell receptor beta chains from one sample, sequenced in a study of identical twins. TCRdb called the 5' RACE reads again in MiXCR, with one record for every CDR3 protein. The data hold hundreds of thousands of distinct CDR3 sequences, with 21% observed a single time. These data also featured in a second study, about T cells expressing NK-cell markers.

The specimen was PBMCs. All receptors come from a woman under 30 in good health. Both conserved end residues are part of each CDR3. Fields, in order: V gene, clone size, J gene, D gene, CDR3 DNA, CDR3 protein. The D gene is left open where the match is weak. Rows may omit the clone size; those that give it use once, few, many or a size class.

TRBV5-4	few	TRBJ1-2	TRBD1	TGTGCCAGCAGCCCGGACAGGGCCCACGGCTACACCTTC	CASSPDRAHGYTF
TRBV5-5	-	TRBJ2-2	-	TGTGCCAGCAGCCTTTTTGGGGGGCGCACCGGGGAGCTGTTTTTT	CASSLFGGRTGELFF
TRBV2	-	TRBJ1-3	-	TGTGCCAGCAGCGTCAGGCCCGTCCTCTCTGGAAACACCATATATTTT	CASSVRPVLSGNTIYF
TRBV12-3/TRBV12-4	few	TRBJ2-4	-	TGTGCCAGCAGCTCTGGGGTAAACATTCAGTACTTC	CASSSGVNIQYF
TRBV12-3/TRBV12-4	-	TRBJ1-5	-	TGTGCCAGCAGTCCCCAATTCAATCAGCCCCAGCATTTT	CASSPQFNQPQHF
TRBV6-1	few	TRBJ2-3	TRBD2	TGTGCCAGCAGTAGTGATAGCGGGAGACTCACAGATACGCAGTATTTT	CASSSDSGRLTDTQYF
TRBV2	-	TRBJ2-3	TRBD2	TGTGCCAGCAGTACTAGCGGGGGAGCCACAGATACGCAGTATTTT	CASSTSGGATDTQYF
TRBV7-2	-	TRBJ2-1	-	TGTGCCAGCAGTCAGGGGATCACCTACAATGAGCAGTTCTTC	CASSQGITYNEQFF
TRBV6-4	-	TRBJ2-1	TRBD2	TGTGCCAGCAGTGACTCGGGGCGGGGGGGCCTCGATGAGCAGTTCTTC	CASSDSGRGGLDEQFF
TRBV20-1	few	TRBJ2-7	-	TGCAGTGCCACGGGCCCGCCCGGCCCCTACGAGCAGTACTTC	CSATGPPGPYEQYF
TRBV6-2/TRBV6-3	few	TRBJ2-3	TRBD1	TGTGCCAGCAGTTCGGGACAGGGGATGCAAGCAGATACGCAGTATTTT	CASSSGQGMQADTQYF
TRBV5-6	once	TRBJ2-7	-	TGTGCCAGCAGGCTACGGGATCCCGGTTCGAGGGAGCAGTACTTC	CASRLRDPGSREQYF
TRBV6-5	-	TRBJ2-7	-	TGTGCCAGCAGTTACTCGCGGGCTTCGGGATACGAGCAGTACTTC	CASSYSRASGYEQYF
TRBV12-3/TRBV12-4	few	TRBJ2-3	-	TGTGCCAGCAGCCTTCGAGTGAGGGGCCACCAGGATACGCAGTATTTT	CASSLRVRGHQDTQYF